These 11 T cell receptor beta chains share one sample of origin, sequenced in a study of beta chain features in type 1 diabetes. Expressed TCRB transcripts were sequenced because the entire RNA isolate underwent reverse transcription. The table came from immunoSEQ multiplex PCR; TCRdb's copy has only in-frame clones and leaves some out. The profile covers around 160,000 clones, with around 51% appearing a single time and around 0.43% taken by the ten largest. The sequencing input was Tregs from blood. The receptors derive from a young man in good health.

This clone was observed a handful of times. J is TRBJ2-7 and V is TRBV5-1, with TRBD2 identical over 12 bases. The V segment lost 3 bases and the J segment 2 bases; nucleotides outside the gene matches: 0. Looked up from germline, CDR1 is SGHRS and CDR2 is YFSETQ. This CDR3 has 14 amino acids. CDR3 in DNA: TGCGCCAGCAGCTCTAGCGGGGGGGCCTACGAGCAGTACTTC. It yields the protein CASSSSGGAYEQYF.

This clone occurred a few times. The rearrangement joins TRBV2 to TRBJ2-6; 8 positions match TRBD1. The CDR3 loop spans 14 amino acids. The ends lost 6 bases at V and 10 bases at J; junction bases unmatched: 8. Per germline, CDR1 SNHLY and CDR2 FYNNEI. CDR3 sequence reads: CASSKDRDLNVLTF. CDR3 nucleotides: TGTGCCAGCAGCAAGGACAGGGACTTGAACGTCCTGACTTTC.

The J gene is TRBJ2-7, the V gene TRBV13; 13 nucleotides align to TRBD2. V shed 5 bases and J 6 bases; nucleotides not matched to a gene: 13. CDR1 and CDR2 from the germline V gene are PRHDT and FYEKMQ (reference sequence). This CDR3 region has 17 residues. In nucleotides, the CDR3 is TGTGCCAGCAGCACTCCTTACGGGACTAGCGGGAACATCGAGCAGTACTTC. This gives the protein CASSTPYGTSGNIEQYF.

This clone was seen more than once but under ten times. V is TRBV29-1 and J is TRBJ2-7; 10 nucleotides align to TRBD1. The junction had 13 bases not matched to a gene; V was cut back by 6 bases and J by 5 bases. Germline V gene data show CDR1 as SQVTM and CDR2 as ANQGSEA. This CDR3 is built from 15 residues. CDR3 region: CSVPRTGGFSDEQYF. The CDR3 coding sequence is TGCAGCGTGCCTAGGACAGGGGGATTCAGCGACGAGCAGTACTTC.

This sequence joins TRBV14 and TRBJ2-5; TRBD2 agrees at 10 bases. The CDR3 contains 17 residues. V shed 1 base, J shed 1 base, and the junction held 6 bases outside the gene matches. Germline assignment: CDR1 SGHDN and CDR2 FVKESK. The DNA for the CDR3 is TGTGCCAGCAGCCAAGGGTGGTCTAGCGGGAGCCAAGAGACCCAGTACTTC. Its protein is CASSQGWSSGSQETQYF.

This clone was seen a few times. The CDR3 is CASSDWGTRSNEQFF. The DNA of the CDR3 is TGCGCCAGCAGTGATTGGGGGACAAGGTCCAATGAGCAGTTCTTC. This sequence joins TRBV10-2 and TRBJ2-1, with D possibly TRBD1 on 6 matching bases. CDR1 is WSHSY, CDR2 SAAADI, per germline. The CDR3 totals 15 residues. Deletions cut 3 bases from V and 6 bases from J, with 15 bases between.

The chain uses TRBV29-1 and TRBJ2-7; D not resolved. The CDR3 sequence is 13 residues long. Germline values: CDR1 SQVTM, CDR2 ANQGSEA. V lost 6 bases and J 7 bases, leaving 19 bases between the germline ends. For the CDR3, the DNA is TGCAGCGTCGCGACACCGAACCTTCTGGAGCAGTACTTC. Translated, it gives CSVATPNLLEQYF.

This clone turned up a few times. This chain connects TRBV5-1 to TRBJ2-5, with D uncertain. Trimming shortened V by 1 base and J by 0 bases, and 7 bases separated the two germline ends. CDR1 is SGHRS, CDR2 YFSETQ, per germline. The CDR3 is 14 residues long. Here the CDR3 reads CASSLYRYQETQYF. The CDR3 DNA sequence: TGCGCCAGCAGCTTGTACAGATACCAAGAGACCCAGTACTTC.

About this clone itself: A junction end diverges from the germline sequence, so it may reflect a read error. The V gene is TRBV4-2, the J gene TRBJ1-2; D is undetermined. Germline loops: CDR1 LGHNA, CDR2 YNFKEQ. CDR3 size: 13 residues. CDR3 DNA sequence: TGTGCCAGCCGCCACCCGGGGATCTATGGCTACACCTTC. Amino acids: CASRHPGIYGYTF.

This clone has just a few counts. The rearrangement links TRBV19 to TRBJ2-1, with 8 bases aligning to TRBD2. The CDR3 is 14 amino acids. Germline CDR1 and CDR2: LNHDA and SQIVND (reference sequence). J was trimmed by 8 bases and V by 6 bases; bases with no gene match: 9. CDR3 loop: CASRLTGGRDEQFF. CDR3 in DNA: TGTGCCAGTAGGTTGACGGGGGGGCGCGATGAGCAGTTCTTC.

This clone was found a few times. The V call is TRBV4-3, the J call TRBJ1-2; D remains unclear. Germline V gives CDR1 LGHNA, CDR2 YSLEER. V was trimmed by 3 bases and J by 0 bases, leaving 11 bases between them. CDR3 length: 15 amino acids. CDR3 DNA: TGCGCCAGCAGCCAGGCGAGGGAACCTAACTATGGCTACACCTTC. Translating gives CASSQAREPNYGYTF.